What follows are 19 T cell receptor beta chains derived from one specimen sequenced in a study of neurological immune-mediated disorders. In TCRdb, the 5' RACE reads were re-called with MiXCR into one record per CDR3 protein. The sample carries 15,000 to 20,000 distinct CDR3 sequences, roughly 15% recorded once. Sequencing used CD4+ T cells from blood. The receptors were sampled from a woman aged 55-69 years with HTLV-1-associated myelopathy (HAM/TSP).

This clonotype was seen at least ten times. The chain's CDR3 is CASSPGGRTEAFF. The CDR3 region has the DNA TGTGCCAGCAGCCCCGGTGGACGGACTGAAGCTTTCTTT. The chain couples TRBV6-5 to TRBJ1-1; D remains unclear. The CDR3 is 13 residues long. The ends were cut back, 6 bases at V and 5 bases at J, with 13 bases in the middle. The germline gives CDR1 MNHEY, CDR2 SVGAGI.

This clonotype was detected many times. This chain joins TRBV27 and TRBJ1-2; D is unresolved. The CDR3 loop spans 9 amino acids. CDR1 is MNHEY, CDR2 SMNVEV, per germline (reference sequence). Trimming removed 3 bases from V and 7 bases from J, with 0 bases in between. The CDR3 is CASSFGYTF. As DNA, the CDR3 is TGTGCCAGCAGTTTTGGCTACACCTTC.

This clonotype was counted ten times or more. The V and J genes are TRBV20-1 and TRBJ2-4; 8 nucleotides match TRBD2. V was pared by 8 bases and J by 8 bases, with 11 bases of the junction left unmatched. Per germline, CDR1 DFQATT and CDR2 SNEGSKA (reference sequence). CDR3 length: 13 residues. The DNA for the CDR3 is TGCAGTTCCGGGGGGGCAGGGGCGGACATTCAGTACTTC. It codes for CSSGGAGADIQYF.

This clonotype has ten or more counts. This chain connects TRBV4-2 to TRBJ1-3; TRBD1 agrees at 7 bases. The CDR3 length is 14 residues. V gave up 0 bases and J gave up 9 bases; unmatched junction bases: 5. Germline V CDR1 and CDR2: LGHNA, YNFKEQ. CDR3 amino acids: CASSQEGDSSTIYF. Written as DNA, the CDR3 is TGTGCCAGCAGCCAAGAAGGGGACAGCTCCACCATATATTTT.

This clonotype came up many times. V and J are TRBV7-8 and TRBJ2-5, with D perhaps TRBD1 (6 bases). The V end was cut by 4 bases, the J end by 3 bases, with 9 bases between. The CDR3 extends over 13 amino acids. The V gene's germline CDR1 is SGHVS and CDR2 FQNEAQ. CDR3 DNA sequence: TGTGCCAGCAGCTACGGACAGAAAGAGACCCAGTACTTC. Its translation: CASSYGQKETQYF.

This clonotype was seen many times. The chain recombines TRBV29-1 with TRBJ2-1; D gene ambiguous. CDR1 is SQVTM, CDR2 ANQGSEA, per germline. The CDR3 consists of 13 residues. V was clipped by 0 bases and J by 6 bases, with 9 bases between them. CDR3 loop: CSVEETGSNEQFF. CDR3 sequence (DNA): TGCAGCGTTGAAGAGACGGGTAGCAATGAGCAGTTCTTC.

The sample holds many counts of this clonotype. The rearrangement uses TRBV2 and TRBJ2-2, with D perhaps assigned TRBD1 or TRBD2 (5 bases each). Germline CDR1 reads SNHLY; CDR2 reads FYNNEI. This CDR3 comprises 15 residues. Trimming left V 5 bases short and J 0 bases short, with 10 bases between. The CDR3 region is CASSRDRANTGELFF. CDR3 nucleotide sequence: TGTGCCAGCAGTAGGGACCGCGCGAACACCGGGGAGCTGTTTTTT.

This clonotype was detected a few times. The chain is built from TRBV20-1 and TRBJ2-3; tentative D call: TRBD2 (5 bases). The germline gives CDR1 DFQATT, CDR2 SNEGSKA (reference sequence). Between the trimmed V and J ends, which lost 0 bases and 6 bases, there was a span of 10 bases. This CDR3 spans 13 amino acids. CDR3 DNA: TGCAGTGCTAGAGATTCCGGCGGGGATACGCAGTATTTT. Its protein is CSARDSGGDTQYF.

Only one count was recorded for this clonotype. This chain joins TRBV3-1 and TRBJ1-5; D remains unclear. CDR3 size: 11 residues. Deletions cut 8 bases from V and 5 bases from J, with 7 bases between. Looked up from germline, CDR1 is LGHDT and CDR2 is YNNKEL (reference sequence). CDR3 residues: CASGEDQPQHF. DNA of the CDR3: TGTGCCAGCGGGGAAGATCAGCCCCAGCATTTT.

This clonotype was counted many times. The chain is built from TRBV20-1 and TRBJ2-7, with D maybe TRBD2 (6 bases). The CDR3 is made up of 13 amino acids. Germline lookup yields CDR1 DFQATT and CDR2 SNEGSKA (reference sequence). V was clipped by 5 bases and J by 6 bases, with 17 bases between them. The CDR3 nucleotides are TGCAGTGCTCAGACCGGGAGCCTACGCGAGCAGTACTTC. As protein: CSAQTGSLREQYF.

This clonotype has ten or more counts. The chain joins TRBV7-2 to TRBJ2-3; D unresolved. V shed 5 bases and J shed 1 base, with 13 bases lying between them. The CDR3 length is 15 residues. The germline V gene encodes CDR1 SGHTA and CDR2 FQGNSA. The chain's CDR3 is CASSTQISGTDTQYF. The CDR3 DNA is TGTGCCAGCAGCACCCAAATCTCGGGCACAGATACGCAGTATTTT.

The chain employs TRBV7-8 and TRBJ1-5, with D possibly being TRBD1 (5 bases). The CDR3 is 15 amino acids. The V end was cut by 1 base, the J end by 10 bases, with 17 bases between. The germline V gene encodes CDR1 SGHVS and CDR2 FQNEAQ. The CDR3 protein is CASSLGYRIGQPQHF. The CDR3 DNA reads TGTGCCAGCAGCTTAGGGTACAGGATAGGGCAACCCCAGCATTTT.

Comments on this clonotype: This may be a read error: a much more frequent sequence differs by one nucleotide. The rearrangement uses TRBV7-8 and TRBJ2-1; no clear D. The CDR3 consists of 13 residues. Germline V lookup: CDR1 SGHVS, CDR2 FQNEAQ. V was shortened by 3 bases and J by 6 bases, with 9 bases between the two germline ends. Here the CDR3 DNA reads TGTGCCAGCAGCTTGGGGATAGCCAATGAGCAGTTCTTC. Translating it yields CASSLGIANEQFF.

This clonotype was detected ten times or more. The CDR3 protein is CASSQAGLYTDTQYF. The CDR3 bases are TGCGCCAGCAGCCAAGCGGGACTTTACACAGATACGCAGTATTTT. The rearrangement links TRBV4-1 to TRBJ2-3; tentatively, D is TRBD2 (6 bases). The germline CDR1 and CDR2 sequences are MGHRA and YSYEKL. Trimming pared 1 base from V and 2 bases from J, leaving 10 bases between. This CDR3 region has 15 residues.

Many counts were recorded for this clonotype. The V call is TRBV25-1, the J call TRBJ2-3; unclear D gene. The germline CDR1 and CDR2 sequences are MGHDK and SYGVNS. CDR3 length: 15 amino acids. V gave up 4 bases and J gave up 8 bases, with 19 bases separating them. The CDR3 DNA reads as TGTGCCAGCAGTGGTGCGGACCTGGGCCACGGTACGCAGTATTTT. This encodes CASSGADLGHGTQYF.

This clonotype came up many times. A much larger clone lies one base from this, so it may be a read error. The chain couples TRBV6-2 or TRBV6-3 to TRBJ2-1; D tentatively reads TRBD1 or TRBD2 (7 bases each). CDR3 size: 17 residues. The germline gives CDR1 MNHEY, CDR2 SVGEGT. The CDR3, as DNA: TGTGCCAACAGTCGATTACTAGCGAGGGGGCAAGACAATGAGCAGTTCTTC. Its translation: CANSRLLARGQDNEQFF.

This clonotype was observed at least ten times. This chain joins TRBV3-1 and TRBJ2-7; TRBD1 is a possible D gene (6 bases). This CDR3 spans 14 amino acids. V was cut by 2 bases and J by 9 bases, with 17 bases left in between. Germline assignment: CDR1 LGHDT and CDR2 YNNKEL (reference sequence). The CDR3 DNA is TGTGCCAGCAGCCAATCGAGACAGGTGGGTCGGCAGTACTTC. Translating gives CASSQSRQVGRQYF.

The sample holds many counts of this clonotype. The chain carries TRBV12-5 and TRBJ1-2; 8 bases line up with TRBD1. Losses at the gene ends were 6 bases for V and 3 bases for J; bases not matched to a gene: 6. Germline lookup yields CDR1 LGHNT and CDR2 FRNRAP. The CDR3 is 14 amino acids. In DNA, the CDR3 is TGTGCTAGTGGCCGGGACAGGCTTTACTATGGCTACACCTTC. It specifies CASGRDRLYYGYTF.

This clonotype occurred many times. The rearrangement uses TRBV5-1 and TRBJ2-1; D is unresolved. The CDR3 totals 11 residues. Trimming removed 1 base from V and 8 bases from J, with 4 bases in between. Germline V gene data show CDR1 as SGHRS and CDR2 as YFSETQ. The CDR3: CASSLLYEQFF. CDR3 sequence (DNA): TGCGCCAGCAGCTTGTTATATGAGCAGTTCTTC.